This TCR beta chain derives from a study of response to subunit inactivated influenza vaccine. One entry per CDR3 protein results from TCRdb running MiXCR on the RT-PCR reads. The sample holds a few hundred thousand distinct CDR3 sequences, approximately 12% seen once. The CDR3 is made up of 15 amino acids. Between the trimmed V and J ends, which lost 7 bases and 7 bases, there was a span of 22 bases. The germline V gene has CDR1 MNHNS and CDR2 SASEGT. The study's findings and limits: Each seasonal influenza vaccination, the authors suggested, recruits few new T cells.

This clonotype was observed a handful of times. Its antigen is undetermined. The TCR originated in a middle-aged man who received an inactivated influenza vaccine. The chain employs TRBV6-1 and TRBJ1-2; perhaps TRBD1 as D (6 bases). This material consisted of non-naive T cells sorted from PBMCs, taken roughly 15 days before vaccination. CDR3 protein: CASTNPRAGGGGYTF. The CDR3 DNA is TGTGCCAGCACCAACCCCCGCGCGGGGGGCGGTGGCTACACCTTC.